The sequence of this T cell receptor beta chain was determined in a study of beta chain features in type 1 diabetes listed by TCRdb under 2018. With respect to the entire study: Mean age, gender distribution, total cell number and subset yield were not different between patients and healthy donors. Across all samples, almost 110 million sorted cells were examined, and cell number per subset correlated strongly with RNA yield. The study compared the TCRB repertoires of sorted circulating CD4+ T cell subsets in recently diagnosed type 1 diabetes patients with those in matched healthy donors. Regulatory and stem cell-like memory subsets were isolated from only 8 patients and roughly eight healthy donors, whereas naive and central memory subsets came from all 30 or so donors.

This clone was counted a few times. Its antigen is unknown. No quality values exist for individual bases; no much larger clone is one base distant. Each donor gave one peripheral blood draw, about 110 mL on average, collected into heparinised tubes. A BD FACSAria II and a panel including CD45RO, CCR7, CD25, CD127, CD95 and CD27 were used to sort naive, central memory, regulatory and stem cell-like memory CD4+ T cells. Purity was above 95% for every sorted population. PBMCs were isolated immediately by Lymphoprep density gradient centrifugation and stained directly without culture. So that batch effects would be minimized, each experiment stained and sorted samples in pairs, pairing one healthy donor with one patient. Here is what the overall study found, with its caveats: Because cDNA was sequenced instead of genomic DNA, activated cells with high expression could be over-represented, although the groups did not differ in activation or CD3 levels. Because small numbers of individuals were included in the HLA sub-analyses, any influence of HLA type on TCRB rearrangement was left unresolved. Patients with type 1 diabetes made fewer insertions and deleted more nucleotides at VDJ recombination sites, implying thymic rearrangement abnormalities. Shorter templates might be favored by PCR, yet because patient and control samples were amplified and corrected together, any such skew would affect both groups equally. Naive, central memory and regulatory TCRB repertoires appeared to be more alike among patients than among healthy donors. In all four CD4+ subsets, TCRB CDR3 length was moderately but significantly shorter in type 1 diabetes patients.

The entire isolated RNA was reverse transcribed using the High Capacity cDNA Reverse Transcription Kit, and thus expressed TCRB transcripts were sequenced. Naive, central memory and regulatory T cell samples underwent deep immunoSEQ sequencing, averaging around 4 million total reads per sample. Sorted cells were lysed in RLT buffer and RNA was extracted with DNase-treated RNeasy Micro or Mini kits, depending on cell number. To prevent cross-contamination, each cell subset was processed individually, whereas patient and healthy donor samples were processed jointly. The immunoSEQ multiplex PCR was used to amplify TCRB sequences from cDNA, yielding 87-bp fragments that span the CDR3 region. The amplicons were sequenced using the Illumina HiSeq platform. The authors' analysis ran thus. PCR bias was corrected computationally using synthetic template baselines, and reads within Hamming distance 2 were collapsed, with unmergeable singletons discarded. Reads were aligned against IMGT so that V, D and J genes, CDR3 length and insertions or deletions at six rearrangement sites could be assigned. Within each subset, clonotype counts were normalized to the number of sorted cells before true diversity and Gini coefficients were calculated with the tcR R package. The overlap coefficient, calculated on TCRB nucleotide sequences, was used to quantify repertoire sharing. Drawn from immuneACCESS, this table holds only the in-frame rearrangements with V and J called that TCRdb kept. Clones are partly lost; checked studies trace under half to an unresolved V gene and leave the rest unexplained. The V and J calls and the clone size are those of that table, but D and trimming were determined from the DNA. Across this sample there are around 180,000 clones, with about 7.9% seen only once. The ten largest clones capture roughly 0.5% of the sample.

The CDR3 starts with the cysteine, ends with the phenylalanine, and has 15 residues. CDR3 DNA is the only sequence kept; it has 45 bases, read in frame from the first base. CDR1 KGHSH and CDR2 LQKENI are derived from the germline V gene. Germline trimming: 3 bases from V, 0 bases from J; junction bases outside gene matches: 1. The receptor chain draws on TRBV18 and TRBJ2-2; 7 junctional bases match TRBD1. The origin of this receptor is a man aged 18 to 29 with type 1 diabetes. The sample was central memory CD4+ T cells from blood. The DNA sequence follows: TGTGCCAGCTCACCGGGACAGCCGAACACCGGGGAGCTGTTTTTT. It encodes CASSPGQPNTGELFF.